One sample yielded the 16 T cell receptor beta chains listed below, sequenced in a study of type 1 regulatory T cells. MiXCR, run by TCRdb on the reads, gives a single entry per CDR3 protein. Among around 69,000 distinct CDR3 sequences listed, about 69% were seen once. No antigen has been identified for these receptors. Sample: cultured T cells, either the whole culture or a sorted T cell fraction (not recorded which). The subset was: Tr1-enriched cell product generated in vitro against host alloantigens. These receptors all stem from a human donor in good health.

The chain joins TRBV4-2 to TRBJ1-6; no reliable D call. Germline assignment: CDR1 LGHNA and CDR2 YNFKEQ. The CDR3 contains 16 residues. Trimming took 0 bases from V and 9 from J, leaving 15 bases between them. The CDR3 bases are TGTGCCAGCAGCCAAGATGCCCAAATTCTCGGTTCACCCCTCCACTTT. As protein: CASSQDAQILGSPLHF.

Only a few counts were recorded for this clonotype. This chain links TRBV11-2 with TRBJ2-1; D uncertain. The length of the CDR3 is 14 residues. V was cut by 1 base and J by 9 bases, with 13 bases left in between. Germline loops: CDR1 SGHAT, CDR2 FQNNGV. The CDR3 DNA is TGTGCCAGCAGCTTAGTTGTACGGTACGGTGAGCAGTTCTTC. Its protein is CASSLVVRYGEQFF.

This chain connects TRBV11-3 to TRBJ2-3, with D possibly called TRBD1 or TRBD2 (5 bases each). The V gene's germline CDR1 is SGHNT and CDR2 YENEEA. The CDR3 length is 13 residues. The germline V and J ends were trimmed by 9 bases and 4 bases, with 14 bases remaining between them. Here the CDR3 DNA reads TGTGCCAGTAGCGAGGGGTGGGCAGATACGCAGTATTTT. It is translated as CASSEGWADTQYF.

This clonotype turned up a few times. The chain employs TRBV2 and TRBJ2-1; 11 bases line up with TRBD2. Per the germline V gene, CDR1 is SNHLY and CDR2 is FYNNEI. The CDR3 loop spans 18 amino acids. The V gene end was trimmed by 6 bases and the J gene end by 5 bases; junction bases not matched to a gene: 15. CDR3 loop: CASSDLATGTSGNNEQFF. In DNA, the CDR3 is TGTGCCAGCAGCGACCTGGCTACCGGGACTAGCGGAAACAATGAGCAGTTCTTC.

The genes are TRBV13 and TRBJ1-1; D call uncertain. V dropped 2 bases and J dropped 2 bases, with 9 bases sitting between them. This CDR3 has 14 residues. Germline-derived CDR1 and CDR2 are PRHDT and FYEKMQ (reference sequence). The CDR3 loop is CASSLQSTNTEAFF. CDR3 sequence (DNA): TGTGCCAGCAGCTTACAGTCGACTAACACTGAAGCTTTCTTT.

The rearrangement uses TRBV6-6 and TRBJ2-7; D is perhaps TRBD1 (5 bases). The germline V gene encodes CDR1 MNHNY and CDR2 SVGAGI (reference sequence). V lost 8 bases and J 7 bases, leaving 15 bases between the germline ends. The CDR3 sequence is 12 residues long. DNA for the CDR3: TGTGCCAGCTGGAACAGGTTTGGGGAGCAGTACTTC. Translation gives CASWNRFGEQYF.

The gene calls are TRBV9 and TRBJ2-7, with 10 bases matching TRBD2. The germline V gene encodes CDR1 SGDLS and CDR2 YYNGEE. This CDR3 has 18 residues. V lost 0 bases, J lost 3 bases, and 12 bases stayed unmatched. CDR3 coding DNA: TGTGCCAGCAGCGTAGGTCCTAGCGGGAGAGAAATTCACTACGAGCAGTACTTC. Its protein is CASSVGPSGREIHYEQYF.

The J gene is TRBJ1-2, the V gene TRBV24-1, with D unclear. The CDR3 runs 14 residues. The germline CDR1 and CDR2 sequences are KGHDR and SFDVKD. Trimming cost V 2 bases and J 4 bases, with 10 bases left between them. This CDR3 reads CATSDSPDVYGYTF. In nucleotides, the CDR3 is TGTGCCACCAGTGATTCCCCAGACGTCTATGGCTACACCTTC.

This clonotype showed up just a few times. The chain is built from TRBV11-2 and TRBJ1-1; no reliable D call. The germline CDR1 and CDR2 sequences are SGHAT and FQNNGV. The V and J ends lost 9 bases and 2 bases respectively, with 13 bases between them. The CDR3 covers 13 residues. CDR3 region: CASSDVANTEAFF. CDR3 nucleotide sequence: TGTGCCAGTTCCGACGTGGCAAACACTGAAGCTTTCTTT.

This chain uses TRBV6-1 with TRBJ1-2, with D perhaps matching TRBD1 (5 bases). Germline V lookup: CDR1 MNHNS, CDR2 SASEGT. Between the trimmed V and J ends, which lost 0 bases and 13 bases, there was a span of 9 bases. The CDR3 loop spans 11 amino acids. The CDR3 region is CASSEAGGGTF. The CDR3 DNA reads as TGTGCCAGCAGTGAAGCTGGGGGGGGCACCTTC.

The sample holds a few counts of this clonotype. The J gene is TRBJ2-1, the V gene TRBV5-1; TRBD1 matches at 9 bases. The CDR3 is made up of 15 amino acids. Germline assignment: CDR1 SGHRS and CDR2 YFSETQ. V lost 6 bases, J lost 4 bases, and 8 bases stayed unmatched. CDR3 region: CASNTGTGFYNEQFF. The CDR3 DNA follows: TGCGCCAGCAACACCGGGACAGGGTTTTACAATGAGCAGTTCTTC.

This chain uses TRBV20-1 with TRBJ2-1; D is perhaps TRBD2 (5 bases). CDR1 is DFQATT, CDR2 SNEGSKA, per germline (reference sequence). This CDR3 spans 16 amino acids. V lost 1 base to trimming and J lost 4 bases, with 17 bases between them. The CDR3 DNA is TGCAGTGCTAGAGCCCTAAAGTCGGGGTCTTACAATGAGCAGTTCTTC. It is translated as CSARALKSGSYNEQFF.

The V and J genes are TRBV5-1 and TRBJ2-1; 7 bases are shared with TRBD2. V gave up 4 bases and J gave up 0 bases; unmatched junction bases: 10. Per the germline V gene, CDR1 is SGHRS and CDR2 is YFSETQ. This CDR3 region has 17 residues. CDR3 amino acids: CASSQRAGSSSYNEQFF. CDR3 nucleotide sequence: TGCGCCAGCAGCCAACGAGCGGGGTCGAGCTCCTACAATGAGCAGTTCTTC.

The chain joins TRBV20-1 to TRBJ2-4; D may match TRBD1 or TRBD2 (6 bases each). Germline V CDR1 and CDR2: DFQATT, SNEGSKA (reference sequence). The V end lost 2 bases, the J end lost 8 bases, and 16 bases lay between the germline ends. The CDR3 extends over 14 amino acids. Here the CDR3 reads CSARLQGGADIQYF. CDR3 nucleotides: TGCAGTGCTAGACTACAGGGAGGCGCGGACATTCAGTACTTC.

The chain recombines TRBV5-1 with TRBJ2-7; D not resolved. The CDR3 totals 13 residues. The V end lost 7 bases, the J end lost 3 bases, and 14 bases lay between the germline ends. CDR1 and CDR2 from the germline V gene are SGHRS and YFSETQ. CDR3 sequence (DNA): TGCGCCAGCGCTCCCGGGCCCCTCTACGAGCAGTACTTC. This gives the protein CASAPGPLYEQYF.

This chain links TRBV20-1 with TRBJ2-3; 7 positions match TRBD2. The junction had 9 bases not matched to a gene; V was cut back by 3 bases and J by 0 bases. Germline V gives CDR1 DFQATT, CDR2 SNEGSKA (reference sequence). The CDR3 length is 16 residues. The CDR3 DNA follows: TGCAGTGCTAGGGATAATCTAGCGGCCAGCACAGATACGCAGTATTTT. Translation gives CSARDNLAASTDTQYF.